This record covers a single T cell receptor beta chain. Its antigen is currently unknown. TCRdb's table, derived via immunoSEQ multiplex PCR, lists solely in-frame clones and lacks some. The sample includes more than 75,000 clones, around 77% of them seen just once. The record originates from a study of cytotoxic CD8 clonotypes in ibrutinib-treated CLL. This CDR3 is built from 14 residues. The V end was cut by 1 base, the J end by 6 bases, with 10 bases between. From germline, CDR1 is SGHVS and CDR2 FQNEAQ. The study, taken as a whole, reports: Having risen at ibrutinib response, clonality had fallen back toward baseline by progression.

This TCR was sampled from a human donor with chronic lymphocytic leukemia. This chain uses TRBV7-8 with TRBJ1-5; no reliable D call. The sample in question was PBMCs, obtained after 24 months of ibrutinib treatment. The chain's CDR3 is CASSLEGGGQPQHF. CDR3 nucleotide sequence: TGTGCCAGCAGCTTAGAGGGCGGCGGTCAGCCCCAGCATTTT.